This TCR beta chain is from a study of cytomegalovirus exposure and HLA in healthy donors. Sequencing used immunoSEQ multiplex PCR; TCRdb keeps in-frame clones, though not all of them. This table holds 60,000 or so clones, under 95% found once. The J segment lost 6 bases and the V segment lost 4 bases, leaving 6 bases of the junction unmatched. CDR1 and CDR2 (germline): MNHNS, SASEGT. The CDR3 covers 14 residues. The sample was PBMCs. This sequence originates from a man in his late teens or twenties in good health and CMV-seronegative. This chain connects TRBV6-1 to TRBJ2-1; 7 nucleotides align to TRBD2. The CDR3 DNA is TGTGCCAGCAGTGTAAGAGGGAGGGCCAATGAGCAGTTCTTC. Protein sequence: CASSVRGRANEQFF.